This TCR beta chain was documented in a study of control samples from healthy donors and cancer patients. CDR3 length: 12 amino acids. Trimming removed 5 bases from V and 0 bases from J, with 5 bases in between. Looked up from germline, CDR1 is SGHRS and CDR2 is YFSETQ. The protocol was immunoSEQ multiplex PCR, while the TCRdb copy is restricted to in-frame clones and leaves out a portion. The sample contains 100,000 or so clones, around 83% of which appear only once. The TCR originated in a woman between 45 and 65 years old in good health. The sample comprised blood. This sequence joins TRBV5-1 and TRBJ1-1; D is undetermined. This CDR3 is CASSELNTEAFF. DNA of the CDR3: TGCGCCAGCAGTGAATTGAACACTGAAGCTTTCTTT.